A single sample gave rise to the 5 T cell receptor beta chains below, sequenced in a study of cytomegalovirus exposure and HLA in healthy donors. The PCR made use of 60 Vbeta and 13 Jbeta primers. The data were produced by immunoSEQ multiplex PCR, yet TCRdb's version contains in-frame clones alone and is incomplete. The table shows approximately 100,000 clones, with almost 80% occurring only once. Sequences were obtained from PBMCs. Source of these receptors: a man between 45 and 60 years old in good health and CMV-seropositive.

The chain carries TRBV14 and TRBJ2-3, with D tentatively TRBD2 (6 bases). Germline CDR1 SGHDN, CDR2 FVKESK. The CDR3 is 14 amino acids. Trimming stripped 3 bases from V and 3 bases from J, with 10 bases between. The CDR3 DNA reads TGTGCCAGCAGCCATCCTAGCGTTACAGATACGCAGTATTTT. This encodes CASSHPSVTDTQYF.

V and J are TRBV9 and TRBJ1-3; 7 nucleotides align to TRBD1. The CDR3 extends over 16 amino acids. Trimming at V came to 0 bases and at J to 2 bases, leaving 5 bases not matched to a gene. Per the germline V gene, CDR1 is SGDLS and CDR2 is YYNGEE. DNA of the CDR3: TGTGCCAGCAGCGTAGCGAACAGGGGCCCTGGAAACACCATATATTTT. This gives the protein CASSVANRGPGNTIYF.

This clone showed up just a few times. The V and J genes are TRBV27 and TRBJ2-1; 9 nucleotides align to TRBD2. CDR1 and CDR2 (germline): MNHEY, SMNVEV (reference sequence). The trim removed 7 bases at V and 7 bases at J, leaving 5 bases unmatched. This CDR3 comprises 13 residues. The CDR3 region has the DNA TGTGCCAGCACCGGGACTAGCAAAAATGAGCAGTTCTTC. As protein: CASTGTSKNEQFF.

This clone appeared a single time. This chain connects TRBV7-2 to TRBJ2-7; a possible D gene is TRBD2 (6 bases). The CDR3 contains 15 residues. Germline lookup yields CDR1 SGHTA and CDR2 FQGNSA. V was trimmed by 0 bases and J by 3 bases, leaving 12 bases between them. CDR3 DNA: TGTGCCAGCAGCTTAGCGCCGGAGGGGTTCTACGAGCAGTACTTC. Protein: CASSLAPEGFYEQYF.

The chain has TRBV15 and TRBJ1-2; weak D call: TRBD1 (5 bases). V was cut by 3 bases and J by 4 bases, with 18 bases left in between. The CDR3 sequence is 16 residues long. Germline V gives CDR1 LNHNV, CDR2 YYDKDF (reference sequence). DNA of the CDR3: TGTGCCACCAGCAGGGGTCGGGACTGGCGATTCTATGGCTACACCTTC. Its translation is CATSRGRDWRFYGYTF.